One sample yielded the 26 T cell receptor beta chains listed below, sequenced in a study of cytomegalovirus exposure and HLA in healthy donors (dated 2017 in TCRdb). Library method: the immunoSEQ multiplex PCR assay. The multiplex PCR relied on a mix of 60 forward primers for TCR Vbeta segments and 13 reverse primers for TCR Jbeta segments. The table comes from immuneACCESS by way of TCRdb, which keeps in-frame sequences with V and J called. Part of the clones is missing from these tables; in studies checked, under half for an unresolved V gene and the rest for unknown reasons. This sample's table contains about 200,000 clones. Roughly 1.1% of the sample comes from the top ten. Material: PBMCs. The source of these receptors is a girl aged 2-10 years in good health and CMV-seropositive.

The V call is TRBV5-5, the J call TRBJ1-1; a weak D match, TRBD1 (6 bases). The CDR3 sequence is 13 residues long. The V gene lost 1 base and the J gene lost 6 bases, with 10 bases spanning the gap. Germline V lookup: CDR1 SGHKS, CDR2 YYEKEE (reference sequence). In DNA form, the CDR3 reads TGTGCCAGCAGCTTGTCGGGGACACCTGAAGCTTTCTTT. Protein product: CASSLSGTPEAFF.

The chain combines TRBV19 with TRBJ2-1, with TRBD2 matching over 7 bases. The germline V gene encodes CDR1 LNHDA and CDR2 SQIVND (reference sequence). With 9 bases clipped from V and 12 bases from J, the junction kept 14 bases outside the gene matches. CDR3 length: 13 residues. CDR3 nucleotide sequence: TGTGCCAGCCGTCTCATGAGGGAGGGGAGGCAGTTCTTC. Translating it yields CASRLMREGRQFF.

The V and J genes are TRBV27 and TRBJ2-3; 10 positions match TRBD1. The CDR3 loop spans 21 amino acids. The germline gives CDR1 MNHEY, CDR2 SMNVEV (reference sequence). Trimming cost V 6 bases and J 4 bases; bases outside gene matches: 25. Here the CDR3 DNA reads TGTGCCAGCAGCCCGAAGGGGACAGGGGAAGTTAACAGGGTTTGGGCAGATACGCAGTATTTT. Protein sequence: CASSPKGTGEVNRVWADTQYF.

V and J are TRBV29-1 and TRBJ2-1; 14 bases are shared with TRBD2. The CDR3 covers 16 residues. Per the germline V gene, CDR1 is SQVTM and CDR2 is ANQGSEA. J lost 8 bases, V lost 5 bases, and 11 bases had no gene match. The CDR3 region is CSVPWGTSGSRDEQFF. CDR3 nucleotide sequence: TGCAGCGTTCCCTGGGGGACTAGCGGGAGCCGCGATGAGCAGTTCTTC.

The rearrangement links TRBV28 to TRBJ1-4; 7 bases fit TRBD1. V lost 5 bases and J lost 2; bases outside the gene matches: 8. This CDR3 region has 16 residues. Germline CDR1 is MDHEN and CDR2 is SYDVKM. CDR3 amino acids: CASSINRGSTNEKLFF. The CDR3, as DNA: TGTGCCAGCAGTATTAACAGGGGATCGACTAATGAAAAACTGTTTTTT.

This chain connects TRBV13 to TRBJ2-2; no clear D. The V gene lost 5 bases and the J gene lost 7 bases, with 8 bases spanning the gap. The CDR3 has 12 amino acids. The germline gives CDR1 PRHDT, CDR2 FYEKMQ (reference sequence). The CDR3 nucleotides are TGTGCCAGCAGCCCGTTACTCGGGGAGCTGTTTTTT. It translates to CASSPLLGELFF.

CDR3 region: CASSRQAYEQYF. CDR3 DNA sequence: TGTGCCAGCTCGCGGCAAGCTTACGAGCAGTACTTC. The rearrangement uses TRBV18 and TRBJ2-7; D not resolved. The length of the CDR3 is 12 residues. Germline V gene data show CDR1 as KGHSH and CDR2 as LQKENI. V dropped 6 bases and J dropped 4 bases, with 10 bases sitting between them. Variable domain in full (rest from reference TRBV18 and TRBJ2-7): NAGVMQNPRHLVRRRGQEARLRCSPMKGHSHVYWYRQLPEEGLKFMVYLQKENIIDESGMPKERFSAEFPKEGPSILRIQQVVRGDSAAYFCASSRQAYEQYFGPGTRLTVT.

The chain recombines TRBV5-4 with TRBJ1-3; 8 positions agree with TRBD1. Trimming removed 2 bases from V and 9 bases from J; junction bases left unmatched: 16. Germline V gives CDR1 SGHNT, CDR2 YYREEE (reference sequence). The CDR3 runs 17 residues. This CDR3 reads CASSFDEGQGAWGTIYF. The CDR3 nucleotides are TGTGCCAGCAGCTTCGACGAAGGACAGGGAGCTTGGGGCACCATATATTTT. The variable domain in full, with the rest retrieved from reference TRBV5-4 and TRBJ1-3, is ETGVTQSPTHLIKTRGQQVTLRCSSQSGHNTVSWYQQALGQGPQFIFQYYREEENGRGNFPPRFSGLQFPNYSSELNVNALELDDSALYLCASSFDEGQGAWGTIYFGEGSWLTVV.

The rearrangement uses TRBV27 and TRBJ1-5, with 7 positions matching TRBD1. This CDR3 comprises 15 residues. V dropped 5 bases and J dropped 4; count of bases not matched to a gene: 8. Per the germline V gene, CDR1 is MNHEY and CDR2 is SMNVEV (reference sequence). The CDR3 sequence is CASSPGDSGNQPQHF. DNA of the CDR3: TGTGCCAGCAGTCCCGGGGACAGTGGGAATCAGCCCCAGCATTTT.

The chain employs TRBV6-5 and TRBJ2-5, with 9 bases fitting TRBD1. With the DNA end fitting TRBJ2-7 better, the J assignment may be wrong. Germline CDR1 reads MNHEY; CDR2 reads SVGAGI. This CDR3 comprises 15 residues. The CDR3 protein is CASSNPGTGSYEQYF. The DNA for the CDR3 is TGTGCCAGCAGTAATCCCGGGACAGGGTCCTACGAGCAGTACTTC.

The J gene is TRBJ2-1, the V gene TRBV28; tentatively, D is TRBD1 (6 bases). Germline CDR1 reads MDHEN; CDR2 reads SYDVKM. V lost 6 bases and J lost 5, with 17 bases in between. The CDR3 length is 15 residues. DNA for the CDR3: TGTGCCAGCAGCGCCCAGACGAAGGGGGACAATGAGCAGTTCTTC. Its protein product is CASSAQTKGDNEQFF. Based on the CDR3 plus reference TRBV28 and TRBJ2-1, the full variable domain is DVKVTQSSRYLVKRTGEKVFLECVQDMDHENMFWYRQDPGLGLRLIYFSYDVKMKEKGDIPEGYSVSREKKERFSLILESASTNQTSMYLCASSAQTKGDNEQFFGPGTRLTVL.

V is TRBV11-2 and J is TRBJ2-5, with D perhaps TRBD1 (6 bases). The length of the CDR3 is 15 residues. Trimming removed 4 bases from V and 1 base from J, with 13 bases in between. The V gene's germline CDR1 is SGHAT and CDR2 FQNNGV. The CDR3 DNA is TGTGCCAGCAGCTATCAGGGGACCTCCCAAGAGACCCAGTACTTC. Amino acid sequence: CASSYQGTSQETQYF.

This chain links TRBV27 with TRBJ2-1, with D perhaps matching TRBD2 (6 bases). Trimming stripped 7 bases from V and 0 bases from J, with 16 bases between. Germline CDR1 MNHEY, CDR2 SMNVEV (reference sequence). The CDR3 loop spans 16 amino acids. The CDR3 DNA follows: TGTGCCAGCATCAAGAGACTAGGCAGCTCCTACAATGAGCAGTTCTTC. This translates into CASIKRLGSSYNEQFF.

The CDR3 spells CASSLLAGGPNEQFF. CDR3 bases: TGTGCCAGCAGCCTATTAGCGGGAGGCCCAAATGAGCAGTTCTTC. The chain uses TRBV27 and TRBJ2-1; 10 bases match TRBD2. The CDR3 has 15 residues. Trimming at V came to 6 bases and at J to 7 bases, leaving 9 bases not matched to a gene. Germline V gene lookup returns CDR1 MNHEY and CDR2 SMNVEV (reference sequence).

The chain has TRBV6-1 and TRBJ2-7; 8 bases are a match to TRBD2. The CDR3 contains 15 residues. Germline V CDR1 and CDR2: MNHNS, SASEGT. V shed 4 bases, J shed 7 bases, and the junction held 12 bases outside the gene matches. The CDR3: CASSASRAGDREQYF. The CDR3 bases are TGTGCCAGCAGTGCAAGTAGAGCGGGAGACAGGGAGCAGTACTTC.

The V gene is TRBV7-8, the J gene TRBJ2-1; no reliable D call. The CDR3 is 15 residues long. V shed 3 bases and J shed 5 bases, with 14 bases lying between them. CDR1 is SGHVS, CDR2 FQNEAQ, per germline. The chain's CDR3 is CASSLLMRSNNEQFF. The DNA for the CDR3 is TGTGCCAGCAGCTTGTTGATGAGGAGTAACAATGAGCAGTTCTTC.

This chain joins TRBV4-1 and TRBJ2-7, with 7 bases aligning to TRBD1. Germline lookup yields CDR1 MGHRA and CDR2 YSYEKL. The CDR3 runs 16 residues. The V and J ends lost 0 bases and 4 bases, in that order; junction bases with no gene match: 9. The DNA for the CDR3 is TGCGCCAGCAGCCAAGAGAGGGGGCCGAGTGGGTACGAGCAGTACTTC. Protein: CASSQERGPSGYEQYF.

This chain links TRBV11-2 with TRBJ2-7; 7 bases match TRBD2. This CDR3 has 18 amino acids. Germline-derived CDR1 and CDR2 are SGHAT and FQNNGV. Trimming removed 0 bases from V and 0 bases from J; junction bases left unmatched: 11. The CDR3 coding sequence is TGTGCCAGCAGCTTAGAATACGGGGGTAGCGGGTACTCCTACGAGCAGTACTTC. Translation: CASSLEYGGSGYSYEQYF.

The genes are TRBV6-1 and TRBJ2-5, with TRBD1 matching 10 bases. CDR3 length equals 18 residues. The V and J ends lost 4 bases and 3 bases, in that order; junction bases with no gene match: 14. The germline V gene has CDR1 MNHNS and CDR2 SASEGT. CDR3: CASSGRQGAGTPKETQYF. The CDR3 coding sequence is TGTGCCAGCAGTGGACGACAGGGGGCCGGAACCCCAAAAGAGACCCAGTACTTC.

The V call is TRBV18, the J call TRBJ1-1; possible D gene TRBD1, 6 bases. The CDR3 length is 16 residues. V was shortened by 6 bases and J by 0 bases, with 17 bases between the two germline ends. Germline V gene sequence: CDR1 KGHSH, CDR2 LQKENI. CDR3 coding DNA: TGTGCCAGCTCCATTCGGGACATCGGGATGAACACTGAAGCTTTCTTT. As protein: CASSIRDIGMNTEAFF.

This chain links TRBV2 with TRBJ1-6; no clear D gene. This CDR3 has 13 amino acids. Per germline, CDR1 SNHLY and CDR2 FYNNEI. V shed 6 bases and J shed 4 bases, with 7 bases lying between them. CDR3 nucleotide sequence: TGTGCCAGCAGCTCAGGATATAATTCACCCCTCCACTTT. It codes for CASSSGYNSPLHF.

V and J are TRBV6-5 and TRBJ2-7, with D unresolved. CDR3 length equals 13 residues. V was cut by 3 bases and J by 1 base, with 7 bases left in between. CDR1 is MNHEY and CDR2 is SVGAGI in the germline V gene. The CDR3 is CASSYAPSYEQYF. DNA of the CDR3: TGTGCCAGCAGTTATGCGCCTTCCTACGAGCAGTACTTC.

The rearrangement joins TRBV27 to TRBJ2-1; 12 bases fit TRBD2. Germline loops: CDR1 MNHEY, CDR2 SMNVEV (reference sequence). The CDR3 length is 18 residues. The J segment lost 2 bases and the V segment lost 2 bases, leaving 7 bases of the junction unmatched. The CDR3 region is CASSLASGGVPAYNEQFF. In DNA form, the CDR3 reads TGTGCCAGCAGTTTAGCTAGCGGGGGGGTCCCGGCCTACAATGAGCAGTTCTTC.

This chain connects TRBV9 to TRBJ1-2; 7 bases are shared with TRBD1. This CDR3 is 14 amino acids long. Germline V lookup: CDR1 SGDLS, CDR2 YYNGEE. V shed 2 bases, J shed 5 bases, and the junction held 6 bases outside the gene matches. The CDR3 loop reads CASSVTGALYGYTF. The CDR3 DNA reads as TGTGCCAGCAGCGTCACAGGGGCTCTTTATGGCTACACCTTC. The whole variable domain, filled in from reference TRBV9 and TRBJ1-2, reads DSGVTQTPKHLITATGQRVTLRCSPRSGDLSVYWYQQSLDQGLQFLIQYYNGEERAKGNILERFSAQQFPDLHSELNLSSLELGDSALYFCASSVTGALYGYTFGSGTRLTVV.

The chain carries TRBV4-1 and TRBJ1-2; 7 bases fit TRBD1. The germline V gene has CDR1 MGHRA and CDR2 YSYEKL. Trimming removed 1 base from V and 6 bases from J; junction bases left unmatched: 11. This CDR3 has 16 amino acids. CDR3 sequence reads: CASSQGSTGRGNGYTF. Here the CDR3 DNA reads TGCGCCAGCAGCCAAGGATCGACAGGGCGCGGGAATGGCTACACCTTC.

This chain joins TRBV28 and TRBJ2-1; the match to TRBD2 covers 10 bases. Trimming cost V 3 bases and J 7 bases; bases outside gene matches: 12. Germline CDR1 MDHEN, CDR2 SYDVKM. This CDR3 is 17 amino acids long. The CDR3 loop is CASSLESSGRNWNEQFF. CDR3 nucleotides: TGTGCCAGCAGTTTGGAGTCTAGCGGGAGAAATTGGAATGAGCAGTTCTTC.